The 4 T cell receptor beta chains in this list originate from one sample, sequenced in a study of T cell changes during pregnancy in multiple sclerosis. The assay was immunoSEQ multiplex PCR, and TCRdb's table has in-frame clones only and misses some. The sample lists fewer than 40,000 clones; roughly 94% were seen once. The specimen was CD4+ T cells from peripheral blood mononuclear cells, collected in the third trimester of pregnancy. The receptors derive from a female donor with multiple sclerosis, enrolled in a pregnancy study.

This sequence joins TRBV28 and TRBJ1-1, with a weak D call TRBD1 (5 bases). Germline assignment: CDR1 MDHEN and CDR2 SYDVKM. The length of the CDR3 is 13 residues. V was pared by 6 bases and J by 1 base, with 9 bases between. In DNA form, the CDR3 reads TGTGCCAGCAGACAGACAGCGAACACTGAAGCTTTCTTT. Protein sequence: CASRQTANTEAFF.

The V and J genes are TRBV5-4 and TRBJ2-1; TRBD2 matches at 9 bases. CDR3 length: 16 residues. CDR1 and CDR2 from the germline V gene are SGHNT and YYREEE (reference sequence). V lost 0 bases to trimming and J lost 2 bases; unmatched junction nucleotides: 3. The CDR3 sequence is CASSLGLAVAYNEQFF. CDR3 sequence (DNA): TGTGCCAGCAGCTTGGGACTAGCGGTCGCCTACAATGAGCAGTTCTTC.

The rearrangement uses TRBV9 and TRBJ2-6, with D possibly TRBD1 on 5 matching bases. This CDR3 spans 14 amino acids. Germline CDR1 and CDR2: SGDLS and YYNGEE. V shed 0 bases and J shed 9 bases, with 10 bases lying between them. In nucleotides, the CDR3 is TGTGCCAGCAGCGTAGATGGGGCCCTCAACGTCCTGACTTTC. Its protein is CASSVDGALNVLTF.

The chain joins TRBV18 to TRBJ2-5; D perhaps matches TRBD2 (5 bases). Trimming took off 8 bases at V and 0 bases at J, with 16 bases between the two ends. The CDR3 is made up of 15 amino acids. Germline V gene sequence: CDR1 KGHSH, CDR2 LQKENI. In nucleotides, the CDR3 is TGTGCCAGCCTAACGGGAACTGAAAACCAAGAGACCCAGTACTTC. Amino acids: CASLTGTENQETQYF.